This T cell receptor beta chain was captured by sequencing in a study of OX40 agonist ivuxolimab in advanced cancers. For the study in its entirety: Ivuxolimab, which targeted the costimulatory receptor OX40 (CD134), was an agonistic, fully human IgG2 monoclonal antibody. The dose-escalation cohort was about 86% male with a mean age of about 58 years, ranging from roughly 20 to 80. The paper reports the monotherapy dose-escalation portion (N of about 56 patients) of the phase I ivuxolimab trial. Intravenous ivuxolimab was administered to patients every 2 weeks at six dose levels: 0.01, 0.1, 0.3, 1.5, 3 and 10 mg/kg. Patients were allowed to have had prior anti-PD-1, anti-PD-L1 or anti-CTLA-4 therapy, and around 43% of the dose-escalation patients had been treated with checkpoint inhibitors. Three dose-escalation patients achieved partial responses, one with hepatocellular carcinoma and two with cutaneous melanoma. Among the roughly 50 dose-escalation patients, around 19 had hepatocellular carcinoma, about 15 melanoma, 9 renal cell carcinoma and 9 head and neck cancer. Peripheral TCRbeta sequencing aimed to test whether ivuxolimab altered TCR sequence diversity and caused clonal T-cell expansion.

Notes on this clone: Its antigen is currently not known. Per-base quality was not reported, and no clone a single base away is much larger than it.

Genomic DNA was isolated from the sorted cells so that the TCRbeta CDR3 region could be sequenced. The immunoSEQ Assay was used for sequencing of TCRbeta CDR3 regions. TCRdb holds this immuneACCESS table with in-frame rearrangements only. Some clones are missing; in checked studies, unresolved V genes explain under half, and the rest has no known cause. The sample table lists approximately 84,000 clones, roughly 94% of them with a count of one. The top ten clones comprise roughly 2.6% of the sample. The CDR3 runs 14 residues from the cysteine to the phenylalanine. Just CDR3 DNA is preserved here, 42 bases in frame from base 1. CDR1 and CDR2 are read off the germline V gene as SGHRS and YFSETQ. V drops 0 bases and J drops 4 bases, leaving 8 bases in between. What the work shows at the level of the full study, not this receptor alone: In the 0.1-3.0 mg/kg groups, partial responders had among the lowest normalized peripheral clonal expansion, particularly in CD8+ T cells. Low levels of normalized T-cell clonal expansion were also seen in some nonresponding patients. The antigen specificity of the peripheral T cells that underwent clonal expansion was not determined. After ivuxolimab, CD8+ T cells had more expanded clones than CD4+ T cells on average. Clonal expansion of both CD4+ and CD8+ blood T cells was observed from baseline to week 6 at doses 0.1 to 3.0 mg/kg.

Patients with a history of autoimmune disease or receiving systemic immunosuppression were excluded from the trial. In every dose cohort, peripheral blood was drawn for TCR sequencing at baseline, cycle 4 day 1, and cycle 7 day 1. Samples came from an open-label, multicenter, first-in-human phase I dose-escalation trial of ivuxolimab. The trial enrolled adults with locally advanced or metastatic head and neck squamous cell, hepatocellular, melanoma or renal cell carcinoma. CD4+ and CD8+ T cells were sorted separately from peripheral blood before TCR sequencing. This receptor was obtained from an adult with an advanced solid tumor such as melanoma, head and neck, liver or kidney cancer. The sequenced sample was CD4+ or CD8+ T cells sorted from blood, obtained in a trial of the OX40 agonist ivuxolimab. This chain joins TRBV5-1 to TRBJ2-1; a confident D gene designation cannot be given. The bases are TGCGCCAGCAGCTTGGATCGCCCGTACAATGAGCAGTTCTTC. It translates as CASSLDRPYNEQFF.